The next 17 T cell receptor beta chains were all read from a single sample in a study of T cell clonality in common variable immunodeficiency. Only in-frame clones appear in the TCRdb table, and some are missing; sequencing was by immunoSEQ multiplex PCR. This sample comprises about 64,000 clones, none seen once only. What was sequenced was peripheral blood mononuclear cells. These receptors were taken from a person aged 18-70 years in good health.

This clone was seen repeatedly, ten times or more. The CDR3 is CASSFSGVTLYNEQFF. The DNA read from the CDR3 is TGCGCCAGCAGCTTCTCCGGGGTGACTCTCTACAATGAG. The chain joins TRBV5-1 to TRBJ2-1; D may be TRBD2 (5 bases). The CDR3 end lies 3 residues beyond the end of the read and is filled in from the germline J gene. This CDR3 region has 16 residues. Germline CDR1 and CDR2: SGHRS and YFSETQ. The V and J ends lost 2 bases and 3 bases respectively, with 15 bases between them.

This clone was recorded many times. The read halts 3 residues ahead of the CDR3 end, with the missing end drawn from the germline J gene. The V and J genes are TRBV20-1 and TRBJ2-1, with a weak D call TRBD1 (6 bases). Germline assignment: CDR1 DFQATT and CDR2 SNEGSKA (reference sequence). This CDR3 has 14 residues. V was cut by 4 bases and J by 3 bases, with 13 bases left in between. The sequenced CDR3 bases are TGCAGTGCTAACCTCAACAGGGTCTACAATGAG. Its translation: CSANLNRVYNE. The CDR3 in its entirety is CSANLNRVYNEQFF.

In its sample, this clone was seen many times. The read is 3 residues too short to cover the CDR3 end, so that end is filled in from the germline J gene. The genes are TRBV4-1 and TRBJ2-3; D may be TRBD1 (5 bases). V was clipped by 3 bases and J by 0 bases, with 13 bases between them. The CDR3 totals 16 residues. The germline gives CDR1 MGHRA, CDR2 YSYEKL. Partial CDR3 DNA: TGCGCCAGCAGCCACCCCAGGGCAGGGAGCACAGATACG. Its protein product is CASSHPRAGSTDT. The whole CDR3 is CASSHPRAGSTDTQYF.

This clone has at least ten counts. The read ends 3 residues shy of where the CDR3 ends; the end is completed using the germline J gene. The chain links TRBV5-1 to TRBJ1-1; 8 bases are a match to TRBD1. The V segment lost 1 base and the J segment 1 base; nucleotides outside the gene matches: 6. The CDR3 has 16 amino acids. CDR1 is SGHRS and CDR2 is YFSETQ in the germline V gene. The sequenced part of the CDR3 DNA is TGCGCCAGCAGCTTGATAAGGACAGGGCCGAACACTGAA. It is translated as CASSLIRTGPNTE. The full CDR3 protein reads CASSLIRTGPNTEAFF.

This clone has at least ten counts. The CDR3 bases that were read are TGTGCCAGCAGCGCTAGCCAATTGACCTCCTACAATGAG. Translated: CASSASQLTSYNE. The CDR3 in its entirety is CASSASQLTSYNEQFF. The genes are TRBV9 and TRBJ2-1; D perhaps matches TRBD2 (5 bases). The read falls 3 residues short of the CDR3 end, and the missing part is taken from the germline J gene. V shed 3 bases and J shed 0 bases, with 13 bases lying between them. From germline, CDR1 is SGDLS and CDR2 YYNGEE. This CDR3 has 16 amino acids. Filled out from reference TRBV9 and TRBJ2-1, the complete variable domain reads DSGVTQTPKHLITATGQRVTLRCSPRSGDLSVYWYQQSLDQGLQFLIQYYNGEERAKGNILERFSAQQFPDLHSELNLSSLELGDSALYFCASSASQLTSYNEQFFGPGTRLTVL.

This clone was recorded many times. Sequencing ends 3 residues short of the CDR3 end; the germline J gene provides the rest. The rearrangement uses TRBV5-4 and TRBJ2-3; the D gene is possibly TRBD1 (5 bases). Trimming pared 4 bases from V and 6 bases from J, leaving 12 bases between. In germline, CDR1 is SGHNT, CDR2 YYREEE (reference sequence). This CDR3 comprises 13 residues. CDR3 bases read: TGTGCCAGCAGCCTGAAGGGGCCGGATACG. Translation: CASSLKGPDT. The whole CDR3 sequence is CASSLKGPDTQYF.

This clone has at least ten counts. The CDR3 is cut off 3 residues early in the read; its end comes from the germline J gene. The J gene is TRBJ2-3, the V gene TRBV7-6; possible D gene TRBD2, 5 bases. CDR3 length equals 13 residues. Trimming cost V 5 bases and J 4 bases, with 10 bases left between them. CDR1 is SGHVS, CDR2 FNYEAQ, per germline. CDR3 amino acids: CASSPGRADTQYF. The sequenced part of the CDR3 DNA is TGTGCCAGCAGCCCTGGGCGGGCAGATACG. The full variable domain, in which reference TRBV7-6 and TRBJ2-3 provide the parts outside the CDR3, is GAGVSQSPRYKVTKRGQDVALRCDPISGHVSLYWYRQALGQGPEFLTYFNYEAQQDKSGLPNDRFSAERPEGSISTLTIQRTEQRDSAMYRCASSPGRADTQYFGPGTRLTVL.

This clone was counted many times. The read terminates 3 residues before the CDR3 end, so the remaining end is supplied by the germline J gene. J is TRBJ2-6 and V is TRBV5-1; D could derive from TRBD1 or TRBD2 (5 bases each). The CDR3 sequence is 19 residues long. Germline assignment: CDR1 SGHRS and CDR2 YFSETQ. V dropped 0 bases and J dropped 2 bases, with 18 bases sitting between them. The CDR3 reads CASSLAEGWSAAGANVLTF. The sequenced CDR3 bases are TGCGCCAGCAGCTTGGCAGAGGGGTGGTCGGCAGCTGGGGCCAACGTC.

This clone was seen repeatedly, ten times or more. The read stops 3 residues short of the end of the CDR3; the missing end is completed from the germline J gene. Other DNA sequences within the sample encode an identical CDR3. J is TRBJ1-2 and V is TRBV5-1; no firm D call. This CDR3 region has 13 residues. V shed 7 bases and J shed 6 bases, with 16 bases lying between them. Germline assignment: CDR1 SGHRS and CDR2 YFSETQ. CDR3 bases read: TGCGCCAGCCGCGAAGGAGGGCGTAATGGC. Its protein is CASREGGRNG. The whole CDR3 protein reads CASREGGRNGYTF.

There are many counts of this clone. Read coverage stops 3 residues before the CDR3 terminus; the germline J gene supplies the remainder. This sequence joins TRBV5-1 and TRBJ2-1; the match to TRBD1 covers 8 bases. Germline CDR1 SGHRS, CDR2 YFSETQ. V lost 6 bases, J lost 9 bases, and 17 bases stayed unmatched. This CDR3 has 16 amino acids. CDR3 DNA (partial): TGCGCCAGCAAACACGATGAGGGACAGGTGGGAGGTGAG. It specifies CASKHDEGQVGGE. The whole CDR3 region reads CASKHDEGQVGGEQFF.

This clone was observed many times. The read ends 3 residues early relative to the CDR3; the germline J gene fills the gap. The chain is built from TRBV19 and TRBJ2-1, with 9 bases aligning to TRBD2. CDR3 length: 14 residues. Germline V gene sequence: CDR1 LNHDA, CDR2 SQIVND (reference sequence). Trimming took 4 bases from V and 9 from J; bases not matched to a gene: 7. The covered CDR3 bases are TGTGCCAGTAGTAAGACTAGCGGTCTTGTTGAG. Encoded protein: CASSKTSGLVE. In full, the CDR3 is CASSKTSGLVEQFF.

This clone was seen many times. CDR3 loop: CASSLGRSRGAPYEQYF. CDR3 bases read: TGTGCCAGCAGCTTAGGTAGGAGCCGGGGGGCGCCCTACGAG. This chain joins TRBV13 and TRBJ2-7, with TRBD2 as a possible D gene (7 bases). The CDR3 end lies 3 residues beyond the end of the read and is filled in from the germline J gene. Germline loops: CDR1 PRHDT, CDR2 FYEKMQ (reference sequence). CDR3 length: 17 residues. Trimming removed 0 bases from V and 2 bases from J, with 17 bases in between.

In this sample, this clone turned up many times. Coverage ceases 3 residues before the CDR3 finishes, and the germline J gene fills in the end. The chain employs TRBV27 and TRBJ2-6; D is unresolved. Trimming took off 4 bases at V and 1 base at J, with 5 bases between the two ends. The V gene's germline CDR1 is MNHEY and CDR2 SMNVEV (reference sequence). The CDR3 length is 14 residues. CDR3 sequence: CASSYRSGANVLTF. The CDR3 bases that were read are TGTGCCAGCAGTTATCGGTCTGGGGCCAACGTC.

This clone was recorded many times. This CDR3 reads CASSYNRGETQYF. CDR3 DNA, as far as it was read: TGTGCCAGCTCATACAACAGGGGAGAGACC. V gene TRBV18 combines with J gene TRBJ2-5, with 7 bases aligning to TRBD1. The read is 3 residues too short to cover the CDR3 end, so that end is filled in from the germline J gene. The CDR3 extends over 13 amino acids. Trimming removed 5 bases from V and 4 bases from J; junction bases left unmatched: 4. Germline CDR1 is KGHSH and CDR2 is LQKENI.

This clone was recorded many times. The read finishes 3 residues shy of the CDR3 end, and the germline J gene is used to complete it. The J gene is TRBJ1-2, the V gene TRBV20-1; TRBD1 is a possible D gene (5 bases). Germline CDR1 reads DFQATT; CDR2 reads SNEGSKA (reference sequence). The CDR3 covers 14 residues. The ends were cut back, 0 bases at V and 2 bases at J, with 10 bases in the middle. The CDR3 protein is CSARDPDRNYGYTF. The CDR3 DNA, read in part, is TGCAGTGCTAGAGACCCCGACAGAAACTATGGC.

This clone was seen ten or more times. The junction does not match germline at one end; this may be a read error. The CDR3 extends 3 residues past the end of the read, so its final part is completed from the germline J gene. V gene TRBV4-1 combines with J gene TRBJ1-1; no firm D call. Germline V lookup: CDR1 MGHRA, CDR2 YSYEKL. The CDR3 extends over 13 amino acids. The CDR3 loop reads CTSSQRRSGRAFF. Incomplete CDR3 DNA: TGCACCAGCAGCCAGCGACGGAGCGGTCGA.

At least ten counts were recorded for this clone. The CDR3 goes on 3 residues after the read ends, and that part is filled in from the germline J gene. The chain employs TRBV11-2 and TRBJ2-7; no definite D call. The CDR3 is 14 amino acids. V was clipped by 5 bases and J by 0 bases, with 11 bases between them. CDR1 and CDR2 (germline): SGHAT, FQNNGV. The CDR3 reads CASSQLQASYEQYF. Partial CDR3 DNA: TGTGCCAGCAGCCAACTGCAGGCCTCCTACGAG.